The clone carrying this T cell receptor (beta chain) showed up just a few times. Each CDR3 protein is one row after TCRdb ran MiXCR on the RT-PCR reads. The sample lists approximately 29,000 distinct CDR3 sequences; 30% to 40% were seen once. After removal of 2 bases from V and 1 base from J, the junction contained 7 bases not matched to a gene. CDR3 length equals 16 residues. Germline V gives CDR1 MNHEY, CDR2 SVGAGI. The source of the sample is a study of patients and donors after allogeneic stem cell transplantation. Sequences were obtained from blood, either unsorted or a sorted T cell fraction (not recorded which). This TCR was sampled from a human donor who was either an allogeneic HSCT recipient or a stem cell or donor lymphocyte infusion donor (not recorded which). It is not recorded whose cells these are; they may come from a transplant donor. The rearrangement uses TRBV6-5 and TRBJ1-2, with 7 bases fitting TRBD1. CDR3 sequence (DNA): TGTGCCAGCAGTTACCAAAAGGGGGCTATTAACTATGGCTACACCTTC. Translation: CASSYQKGAINYGYTF.